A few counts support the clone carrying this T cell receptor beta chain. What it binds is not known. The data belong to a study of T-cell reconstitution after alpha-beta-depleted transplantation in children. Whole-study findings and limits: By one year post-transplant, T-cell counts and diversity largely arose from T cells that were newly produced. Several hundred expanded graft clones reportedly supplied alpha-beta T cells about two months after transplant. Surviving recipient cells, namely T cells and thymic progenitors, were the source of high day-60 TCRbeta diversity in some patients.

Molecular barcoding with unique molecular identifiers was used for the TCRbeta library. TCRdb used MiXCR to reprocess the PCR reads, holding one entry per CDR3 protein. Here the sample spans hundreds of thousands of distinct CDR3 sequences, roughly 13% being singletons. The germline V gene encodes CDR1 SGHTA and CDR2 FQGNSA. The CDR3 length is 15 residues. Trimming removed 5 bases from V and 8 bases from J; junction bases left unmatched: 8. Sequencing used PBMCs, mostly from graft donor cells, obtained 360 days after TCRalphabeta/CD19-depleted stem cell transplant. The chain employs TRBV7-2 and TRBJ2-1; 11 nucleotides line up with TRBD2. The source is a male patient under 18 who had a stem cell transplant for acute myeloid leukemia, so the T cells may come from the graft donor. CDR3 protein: CASSLTSGSGHEQFF. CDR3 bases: TGTGCCAGCAGCCTAACTAGCGGGAGTGGTCATGAGCAGTTCTTC.